This TCR beta chain was captured in a study of CD8 T cell repertoires and HIV-1 epitope variants. Study summary: Twenty-five autologous and known Gag and Nef epitope variant peptides each stimulated T cells separately.

Regarding this clone: The antigen remains undetermined.

Germline-derived CDR1 and CDR2 are WSHSY and SAAADI. Trimming removed 4 bases from V and 2 bases from J, with 6 bases in between. The CDR3 consists of 13 residues. Profiled with immunoSEQ multiplex PCR; TCRdb holds only in-frame clones, not every one. The sample includes several thousand clones, 50% to 70% of them seen just once. The chain carries TRBV10-2 and TRBJ2-4; possible D gene TRBD2, 5 bases. Sequencing used cultured CD8+ T cells derived from PBMCs. The TCR was taken from a male donor with HIV. CDR3 nucleotides: TGCGCCAGCAGTGCGGGGACCAAAAACATTCAGTACTTC. Its protein is CASSAGTKNIQYF.